The TCR beta chain described here comes from a study of CD4 T cells in relation to SARS-CoV-2 and coronaviruses. On this clone itself: Antigen specificity is unknown.

Clones were read by immunoSEQ multiplex PCR, and TCRdb kept only the in-frame ones, dropping some. The sample lists more than 20,000 clones, 60% to 85% occurring once. Unexposed donor CD4+ T cells date from about 2011-2018, before the COVID-19 pandemic. The cells were cultured for about ten days before CD4+ T cells were isolated. The germline V and J ends were trimmed by 7 bases and 7 bases, with 20 bases remaining between them. Germline values: CDR1 MDHEN, CDR2 SYDVKM. The CDR3 covers 16 residues. The clonotype was recovered from a human donor in good health. Sequencing input: CD4+ T cells from PBMCs, cultured in vitro. V usage is TRBV28 and J usage is TRBJ1-6; D might be TRBD1 (6 bases). The CDR3 is CASTRGGMVANSPLHF. CDR3 sequence (DNA): TGTGCCAGCACCCGAGGGGGGATGGTGGCAAATTCACCCCTCCACTTT.